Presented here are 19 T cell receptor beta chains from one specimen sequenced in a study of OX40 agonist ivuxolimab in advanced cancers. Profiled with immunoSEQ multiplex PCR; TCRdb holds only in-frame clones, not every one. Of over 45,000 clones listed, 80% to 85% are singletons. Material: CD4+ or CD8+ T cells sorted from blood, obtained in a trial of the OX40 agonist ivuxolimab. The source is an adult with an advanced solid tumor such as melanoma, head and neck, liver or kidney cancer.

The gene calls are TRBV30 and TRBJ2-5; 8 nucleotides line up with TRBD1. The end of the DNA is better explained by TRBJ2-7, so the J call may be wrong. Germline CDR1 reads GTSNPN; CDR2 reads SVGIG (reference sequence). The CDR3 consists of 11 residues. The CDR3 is CAWSRGLEQYF. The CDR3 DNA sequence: TGTGCCTGGAGCAGGGGGCTCGAGCAGTACTTC.

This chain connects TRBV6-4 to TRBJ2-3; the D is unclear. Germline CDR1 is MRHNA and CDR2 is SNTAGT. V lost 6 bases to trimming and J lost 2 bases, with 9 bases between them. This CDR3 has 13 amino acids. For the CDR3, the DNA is TGTGCCAGCAGGGGAACTTCCACAGATACGCAGTATTTT. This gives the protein CASRGTSTDTQYF.

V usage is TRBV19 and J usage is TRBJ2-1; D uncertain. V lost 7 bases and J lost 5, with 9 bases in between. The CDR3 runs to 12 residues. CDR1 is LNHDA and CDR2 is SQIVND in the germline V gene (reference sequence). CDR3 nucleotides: TGTGCCAGTAAACACAGACACAATGAGCAGTTCTTC. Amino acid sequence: CASKHRHNEQFF.

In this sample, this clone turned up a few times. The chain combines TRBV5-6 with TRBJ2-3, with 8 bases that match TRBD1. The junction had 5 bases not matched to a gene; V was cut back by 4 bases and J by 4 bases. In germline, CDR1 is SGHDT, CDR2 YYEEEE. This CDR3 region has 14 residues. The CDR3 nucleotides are TGTGCCAGCAGCGTCGGACAGGGTTCAGATACGCAGTATTTT. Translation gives CASSVGQGSDTQYF.

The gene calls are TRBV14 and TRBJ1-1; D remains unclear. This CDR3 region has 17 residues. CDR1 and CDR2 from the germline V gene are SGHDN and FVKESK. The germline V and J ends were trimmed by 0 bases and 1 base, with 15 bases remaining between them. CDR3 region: CASSQDQAGYPNTEAFF. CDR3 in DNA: TGTGCCAGCAGCCAAGATCAGGCAGGATACCCGAACACTGAAGCTTTCTTT.

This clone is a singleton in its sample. Written as DNA, the CDR3 is TGCGCCAGCTATTATGAAGGGACAGGGGGGACCCAGTACTTC. Protein product: CASYYEGTGGTQYF. The chain carries TRBV5-1 and TRBJ2-5; 11 nucleotides match TRBD1. The V gene end was trimmed by 7 bases and the J gene end by 7 bases; junction bases not matched to a gene: 9. The CDR3 totals 14 residues. Germline V gene lookup returns CDR1 SGHRS and CDR2 YFSETQ.

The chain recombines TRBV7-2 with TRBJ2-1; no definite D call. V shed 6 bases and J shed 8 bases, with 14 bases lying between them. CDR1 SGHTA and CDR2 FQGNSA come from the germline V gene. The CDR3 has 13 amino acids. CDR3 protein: CASRLKGGHEQFF. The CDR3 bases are TGTGCCAGCAGACTCAAGGGCGGTCATGAGCAGTTCTTC. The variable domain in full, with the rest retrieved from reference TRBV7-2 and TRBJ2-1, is GAGVSQSPSNKVTEKGKDVELRCDPISGHTALYWYRQSLGQGLEFLIYFQGNSAPDKSGLPSDRFSAERTGGSVSTLTIQRTQQEDSAVYLCASRLKGGHEQFFGPGTRLTVL.

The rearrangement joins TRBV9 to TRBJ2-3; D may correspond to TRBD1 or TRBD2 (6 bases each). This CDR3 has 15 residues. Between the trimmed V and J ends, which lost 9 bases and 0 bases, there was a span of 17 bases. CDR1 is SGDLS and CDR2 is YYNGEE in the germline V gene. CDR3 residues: CATSPGGLSTDTQYF. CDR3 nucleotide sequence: TGTGCCACCTCTCCTGGGGGGCTAAGCACAGATACGCAGTATTTT.

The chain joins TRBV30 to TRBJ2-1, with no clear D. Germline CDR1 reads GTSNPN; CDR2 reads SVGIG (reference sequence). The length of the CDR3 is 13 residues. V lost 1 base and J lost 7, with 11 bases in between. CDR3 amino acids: CAWSGNGQNEQFF. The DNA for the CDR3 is TGTGCCTGGAGTGGCAACGGCCAAAATGAGCAGTTCTTC. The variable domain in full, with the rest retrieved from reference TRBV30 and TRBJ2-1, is SQTIHQWPATLVQPVGSPLSLECTVEGTSNPNLYWYRQAAGRGLQLLFYSVGIGQISSEVPQNLSASRPQDRQFILSSKKLLLSDSGFYLCAWSGNGQNEQFFGPGTRLTVL.

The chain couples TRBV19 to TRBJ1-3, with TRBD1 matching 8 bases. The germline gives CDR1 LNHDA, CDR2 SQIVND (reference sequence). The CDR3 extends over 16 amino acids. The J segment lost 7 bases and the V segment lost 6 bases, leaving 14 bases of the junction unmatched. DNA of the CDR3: TGTGCCAGTAGCCCCCGACAGGGGACGAGGAGGAACACCATATATTTT. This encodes CASSPRQGTRRNTIYF.

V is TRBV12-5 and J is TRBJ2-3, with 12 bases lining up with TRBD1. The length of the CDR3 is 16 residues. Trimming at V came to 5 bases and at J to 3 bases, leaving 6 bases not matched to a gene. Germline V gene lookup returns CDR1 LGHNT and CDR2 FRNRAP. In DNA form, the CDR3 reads TGTGCTAGTGGTCCGGGGACAGGGGGCGAGACAGATACGCAGTATTTT. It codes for CASGPGTGGETDTQYF.

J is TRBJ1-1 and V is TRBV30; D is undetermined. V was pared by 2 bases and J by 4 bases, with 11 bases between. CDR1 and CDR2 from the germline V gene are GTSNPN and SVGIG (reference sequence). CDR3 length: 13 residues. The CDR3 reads CAWSPPVSTEAFF. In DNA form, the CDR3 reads TGTGCCTGGAGTCCCCCGGTCAGCACTGAAGCTTTCTTT. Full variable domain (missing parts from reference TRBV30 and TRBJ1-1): SQTIHQWPATLVQPVGSPLSLECTVEGTSNPNLYWYRQAAGRGLQLLFYSVGIGQISSEVPQNLSASRPQDRQFILSSKKLLLSDSGFYLCAWSPPVSTEAFFGQGTRLTVV.

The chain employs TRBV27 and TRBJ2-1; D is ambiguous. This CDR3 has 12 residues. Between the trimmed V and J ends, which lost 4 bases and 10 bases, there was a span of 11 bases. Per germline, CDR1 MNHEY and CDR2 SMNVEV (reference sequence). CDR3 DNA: TGTGCCAGCAGTTCCTGGGCCTCCGAGCAGTTCTTC. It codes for CASSSWASEQFF.

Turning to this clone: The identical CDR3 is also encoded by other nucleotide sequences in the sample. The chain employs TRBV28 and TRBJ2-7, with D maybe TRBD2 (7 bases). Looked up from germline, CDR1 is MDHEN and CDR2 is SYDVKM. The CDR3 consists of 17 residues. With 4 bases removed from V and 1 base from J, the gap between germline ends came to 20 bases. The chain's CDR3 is CASSSRGGGSTSYEQYF. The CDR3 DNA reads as TGTGCCAGCAGTTCCCGAGGGGGGGGGTCCACTTCCTACGAGCAGTACTTC.

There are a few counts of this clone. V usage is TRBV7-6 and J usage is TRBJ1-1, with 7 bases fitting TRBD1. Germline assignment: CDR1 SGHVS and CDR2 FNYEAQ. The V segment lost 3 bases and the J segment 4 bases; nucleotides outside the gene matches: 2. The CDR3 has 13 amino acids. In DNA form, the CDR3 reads TGTGCCAGCAGCTTCAGGGGGGTCACTGAAGCTTTCTTT. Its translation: CASSFRGVTEAFF.

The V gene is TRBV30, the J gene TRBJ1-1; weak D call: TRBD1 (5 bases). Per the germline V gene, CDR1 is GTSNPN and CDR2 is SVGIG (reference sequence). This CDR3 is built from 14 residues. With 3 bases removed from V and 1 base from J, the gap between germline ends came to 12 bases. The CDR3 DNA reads TGTGCCTGGAGCAAGGGGTTGACGAACACTGAAGCTTTCTTT. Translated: CAWSKGLTNTEAFF.

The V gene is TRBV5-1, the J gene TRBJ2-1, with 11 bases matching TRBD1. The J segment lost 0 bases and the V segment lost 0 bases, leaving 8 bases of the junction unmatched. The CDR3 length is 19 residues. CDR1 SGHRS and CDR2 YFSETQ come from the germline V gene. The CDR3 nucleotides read TGCGCCAGCAGCTTGGGGACAGGGGGCTCGTTAAGCTCCTACAATGAGCAGTTCTTC. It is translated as CASSLGTGGSLSSYNEQFF.

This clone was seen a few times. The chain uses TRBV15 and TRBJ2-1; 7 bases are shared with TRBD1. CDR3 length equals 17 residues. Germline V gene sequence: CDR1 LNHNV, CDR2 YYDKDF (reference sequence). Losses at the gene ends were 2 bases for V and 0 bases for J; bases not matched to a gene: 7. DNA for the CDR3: TGTGCCACCAGCAGATTAGGGGGCTCTAGCTCCTACAATGAGCAGTTCTTC. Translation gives CATSRLGGSSSYNEQFF.

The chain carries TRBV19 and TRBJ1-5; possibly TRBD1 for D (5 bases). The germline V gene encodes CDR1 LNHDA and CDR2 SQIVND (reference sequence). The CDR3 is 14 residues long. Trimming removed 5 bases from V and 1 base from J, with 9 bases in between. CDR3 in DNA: TGTGCCAGTAGTGCAGGGATGAGCAATCAGCCCCAGCATTTT. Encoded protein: CASSAGMSNQPQHF.